This paragraph covers one T cell receptor beta chain sequence. The data belong to a study of T cells in localized non-small cell lung cancer. Data came from immunoSEQ multiplex PCR; TCRdb stores just in-frame clones and leaves some out. The table lists approximately 140,000 clones, roughly 90% of them singletons. The V end was cut by 4 bases, the J end by 4 bases, with 16 bases between. Germline CDR1 and CDR2: MNHNS and SASEGT. CDR3 length: 16 amino acids. The chain has TRBV6-1 and TRBJ1-4; D gene unclear. The TCR was taken from a female donor at least 60 years old with stage I lung adenocarcinoma. Sequencing was performed on peripheral blood, taken before any cancer treatment. The CDR3 region has the DNA TGTGCCAGCAGTGTTGGGATCCTAACCGTTAATGAAAAACTGTTTTTT. It translates to CASSVGILTVNEKLFF.